Below, one T cell receptor (beta chain) is given with its context. The antigen is undetermined. V gave up 0 bases and J gave up 6 bases; unmatched junction bases: 9. This CDR3 contains 15 residues. Germline V gene lookup returns CDR1 DFQATT and CDR2 SNEGSKA (reference sequence). The data stem from a study of blood T cells in healthy people across ages. Findings and caveats of the study: Unsorted PBMCs ruled out conclusive naive versus antigen-experienced comparison.

Next came a second PCR, run for about 7 to 12 cycles, which used a sample-barcoded 5' primer along with a J-beta primer mix. Using its own MiXCR run on the 5' RACE reads, TCRdb lists one record per CDR3 protein. The data contain about 1.7 million distinct CDR3 sequences, 28% of them singletons. The genes are TRBV20-1 and TRBJ1-2, with TRBD1 identical over 8 bases. The sequencing sample was made of blood. The clonotype originates from a woman between 25 and 40 years old in good health. CDR3 amino acids: CSAREKDRDWHGYTF. DNA for the CDR3: TGCAGTGCTAGAGAGAAGGACAGGGATTGGCATGGCTACACCTTC.